This T cell receptor beta chain is drawn from a study of cytomegalovirus exposure and HLA in healthy donors. Looked up from germline, CDR1 is SGHDT and CDR2 is YYEEEE. CDR3 length equals 16 residues. The germline V and J ends were trimmed by 0 bases and 2 bases, with 15 bases remaining between them. Primers for the PCR totalled 60 Vbeta and 13 Jbeta. Assay used: immunoSEQ multiplex PCR; TCRdb lists only in-frame clones, some missing. The profile covers 200,000 or so clones, with around 80% appearing a single time and over 0.55% taken by the ten largest. V usage is TRBV5-6 and J usage is TRBJ2-7, with a possible D match to TRBD2 (6 bases). The sequenced sample was PBMCs. The sequence was obtained from a man aged 18-30 years in good health and CMV-seronegative. The CDR3 DNA follows: TGTGCCAGCAGCTTGGTCGGTAGCGGAGGGGCCTACGAGCAGTACTTC. This encodes CASSLVGSGGAYEQYF. Filled out from reference TRBV5-6 and TRBJ2-7, the complete variable domain reads DAGVTQSPTHLIKTRGQQVTLRCSPKSGHDTVSWYQQALGQGPQFIFQYYEEEERQRGNFPDRFSGHQFPNYSSELNVNALLLGDSALYLCASSLVGSGGAYEQYFGPGTRLTVT.